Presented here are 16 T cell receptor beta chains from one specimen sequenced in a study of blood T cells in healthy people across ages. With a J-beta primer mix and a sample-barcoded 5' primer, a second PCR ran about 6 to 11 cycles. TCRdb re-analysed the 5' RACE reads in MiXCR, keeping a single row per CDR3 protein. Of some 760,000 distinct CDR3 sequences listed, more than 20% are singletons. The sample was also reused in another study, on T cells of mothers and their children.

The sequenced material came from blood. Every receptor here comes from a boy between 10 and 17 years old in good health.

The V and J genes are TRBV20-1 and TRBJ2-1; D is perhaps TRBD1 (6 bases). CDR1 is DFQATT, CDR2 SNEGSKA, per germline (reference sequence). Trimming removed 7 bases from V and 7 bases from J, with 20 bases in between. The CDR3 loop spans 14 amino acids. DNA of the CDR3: TGCAGTGGCTTTGGGGGCAGGGTGGGTAATGAGCAGTTCTTC. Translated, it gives CSGFGGRVGNEQFF.

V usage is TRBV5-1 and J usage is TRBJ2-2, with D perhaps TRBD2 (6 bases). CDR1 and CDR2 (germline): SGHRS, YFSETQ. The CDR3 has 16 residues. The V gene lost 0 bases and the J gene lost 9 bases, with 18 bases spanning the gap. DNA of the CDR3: TGCGCCAGCAGCTTGGCCCATAGCGGTCGGAACAGGGAGCTGTTTTTT. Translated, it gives CASSLAHSGRNRELFF.

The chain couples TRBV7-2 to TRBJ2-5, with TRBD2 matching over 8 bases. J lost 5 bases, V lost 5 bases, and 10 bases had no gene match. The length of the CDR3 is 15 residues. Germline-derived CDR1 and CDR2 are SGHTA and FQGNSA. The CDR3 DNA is TGTGCCAGCAGCCCCGGGGGGGGGAATCCCGAGACCCAGTACTTC. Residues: CASSPGGGNPETQYF.

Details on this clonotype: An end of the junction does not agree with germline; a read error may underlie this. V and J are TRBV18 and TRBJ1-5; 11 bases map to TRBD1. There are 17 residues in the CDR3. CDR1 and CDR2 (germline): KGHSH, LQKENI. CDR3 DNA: TGTGCTAGCTCACCGGGACAGGGGGACCGGCAGGCTCAGCCCCAGCATTTT. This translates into CASSPGQGDRQAQPQHF.

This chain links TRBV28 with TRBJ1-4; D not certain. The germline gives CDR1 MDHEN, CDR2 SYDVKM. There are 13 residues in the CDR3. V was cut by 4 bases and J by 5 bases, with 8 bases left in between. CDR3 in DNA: TGTGCCAGCAGTTACGCGATAAATGAAAAACTGTTTTTT. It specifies CASSYAINEKLFF.

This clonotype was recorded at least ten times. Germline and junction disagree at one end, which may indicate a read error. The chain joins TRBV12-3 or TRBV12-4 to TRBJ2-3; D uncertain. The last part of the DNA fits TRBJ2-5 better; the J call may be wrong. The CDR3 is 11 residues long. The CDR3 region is CASSLEGTQYF. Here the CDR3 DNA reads TGTGCCAGCAGCTTAGAAGGGACCCAGTACTTC.

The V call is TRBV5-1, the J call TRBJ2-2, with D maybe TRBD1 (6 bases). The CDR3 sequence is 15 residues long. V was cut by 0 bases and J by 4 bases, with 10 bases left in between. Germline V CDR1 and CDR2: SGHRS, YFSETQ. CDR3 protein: CASSLATGSTGELFF. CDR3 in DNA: TGCGCCAGCAGCTTGGCCACAGGGAGCACCGGGGAGCTGTTTTTT. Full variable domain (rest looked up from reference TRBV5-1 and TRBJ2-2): KAGVTQTPRYLIKTRGQQVTLSCSPISGHRSVSWYQQTPGQGLQFLFEYFSETQRNKGNFPGRFSGRQFSNSRSEMNVSTLELGDSALYLCASSLATGSTGELFFGEGSRLTVL.

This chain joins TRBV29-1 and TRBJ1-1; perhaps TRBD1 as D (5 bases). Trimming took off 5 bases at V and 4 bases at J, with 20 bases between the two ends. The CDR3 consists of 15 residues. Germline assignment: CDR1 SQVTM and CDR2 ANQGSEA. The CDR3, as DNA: TGCAGCGTTTATGGCTCGGTCGTTGGGGCCACTGAAGCTTTCTTT. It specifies CSVYGSVVGATEAFF.

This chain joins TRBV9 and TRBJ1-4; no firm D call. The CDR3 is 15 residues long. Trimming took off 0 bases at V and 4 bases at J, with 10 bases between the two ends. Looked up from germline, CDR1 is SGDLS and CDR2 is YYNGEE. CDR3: CASSVGDNGNEKLFF. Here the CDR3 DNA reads TGTGCCAGCAGCGTAGGGGATAATGGTAATGAAAAACTGTTTTTT. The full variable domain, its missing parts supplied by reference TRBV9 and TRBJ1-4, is DSGVTQTPKHLITATGQRVTLRCSPRSGDLSVYWYQQSLDQGLQFLIQYYNGEERAKGNILERFSAQQFPDLHSELNLSSLELGDSALYFCASSVGDNGNEKLFFGSGTQLSVL.

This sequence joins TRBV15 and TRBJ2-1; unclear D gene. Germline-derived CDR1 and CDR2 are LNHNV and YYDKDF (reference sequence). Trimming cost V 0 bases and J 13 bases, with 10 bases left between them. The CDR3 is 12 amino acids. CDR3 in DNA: TGTGCCACCAGCAGAGATCGCACAACACAGTTCTTC. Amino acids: CATSRDRTTQFF.

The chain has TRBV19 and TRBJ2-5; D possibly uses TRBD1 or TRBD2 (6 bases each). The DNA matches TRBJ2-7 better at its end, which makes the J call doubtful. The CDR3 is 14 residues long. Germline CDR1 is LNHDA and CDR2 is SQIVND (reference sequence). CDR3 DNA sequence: TGTGCCAGTAGTAGCTACGGAGGGGGCTACGAGCAGTACTTC. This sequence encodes CASSSYGGGYEQYF.

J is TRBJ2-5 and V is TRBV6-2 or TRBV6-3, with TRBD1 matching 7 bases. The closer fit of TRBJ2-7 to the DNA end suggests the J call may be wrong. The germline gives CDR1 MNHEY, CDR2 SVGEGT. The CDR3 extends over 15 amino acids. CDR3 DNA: TGTGCCAGCAGTACTTGGGACAGTGGGGCCTACGAGCAGTACTTC. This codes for CASSTWDSGAYEQYF.

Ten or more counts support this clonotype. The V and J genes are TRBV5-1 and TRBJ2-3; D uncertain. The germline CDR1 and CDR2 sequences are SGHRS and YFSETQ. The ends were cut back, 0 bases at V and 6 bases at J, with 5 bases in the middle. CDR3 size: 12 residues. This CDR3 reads CASSLEADTQYF. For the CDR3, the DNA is TGCGCCAGCAGCTTGGAGGCGGATACGCAGTATTTT. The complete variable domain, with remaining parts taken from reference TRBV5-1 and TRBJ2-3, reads KAGVTQTPRYLIKTRGQQVTLSCSPISGHRSVSWYQQTPGQGLQFLFEYFSETQRNKGNFPGRFSGRQFSNSRSEMNVSTLELGDSALYLCASSLEADTQYFGPGTRLTVL.

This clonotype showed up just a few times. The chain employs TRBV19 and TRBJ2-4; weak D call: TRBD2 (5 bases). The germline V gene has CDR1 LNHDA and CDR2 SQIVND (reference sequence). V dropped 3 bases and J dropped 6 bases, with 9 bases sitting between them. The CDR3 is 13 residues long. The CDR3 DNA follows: TGTGCCAGTAGTATGGATGCGGGAAACATTCAGTACTTC. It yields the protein CASSMDAGNIQYF.

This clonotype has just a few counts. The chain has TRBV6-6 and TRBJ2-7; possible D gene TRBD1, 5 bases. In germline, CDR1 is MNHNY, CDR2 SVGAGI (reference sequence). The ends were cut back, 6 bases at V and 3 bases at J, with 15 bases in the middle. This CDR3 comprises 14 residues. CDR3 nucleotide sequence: TGTGCCAGCAGCCCCCGAGACAGTAACTACGAGCAGTACTTC. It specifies CASSPRDSNYEQYF.

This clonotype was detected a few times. CDR3 DNA sequence: TGCGCCAGCAGCGTCCAGAAAGCGAACACTGAAGCTTTCTTT. Its translation: CASSVQKANTEAFF. V and J are TRBV5-1 and TRBJ1-1; D is uncertain. The CDR3 contains 14 residues. V shed 4 bases and J shed 1 base, with 11 bases lying between them. Germline V gene sequence: CDR1 SGHRS, CDR2 YFSETQ.